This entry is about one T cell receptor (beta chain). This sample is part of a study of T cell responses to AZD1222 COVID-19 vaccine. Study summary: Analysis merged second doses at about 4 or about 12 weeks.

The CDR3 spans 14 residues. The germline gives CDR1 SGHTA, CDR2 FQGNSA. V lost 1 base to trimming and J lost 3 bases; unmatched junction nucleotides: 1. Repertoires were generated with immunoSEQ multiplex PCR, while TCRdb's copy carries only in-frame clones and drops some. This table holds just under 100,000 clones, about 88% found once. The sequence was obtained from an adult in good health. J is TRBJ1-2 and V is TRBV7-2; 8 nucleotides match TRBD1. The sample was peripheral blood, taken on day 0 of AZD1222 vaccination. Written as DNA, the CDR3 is TGTGCCAGCAGCTTAGGGACAGGGTACTATGGCTACACCTTC. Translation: CASSLGTGYYGYTF.